These T cell receptor beta chains were read from a single sample in a study. TCRdb re-analysed the RT-PCR reads in MiXCR, keeping a single row per CDR3 protein. Here the sample spans more than 600,000 distinct CDR3 sequences, about 14% being singletons. Sequenced material: memory CD4+ T cells from blood. These receptors were collected from a female donor in good health, serving as a healthy control. The CDR3 runs from the conserved cysteine through the conserved F or W. A D gene is named only where the DNA matches it firmly. Size tells how often a clone was seen (once, few, many) or the class of an expanded clone, and some rows leave it out.

>TRBJ1-5|TRBD1|.|TRBV28
CASSLNRGPFHQHF
TGTGCCAGCAGTTTAAACAGGGGTCCTTTTCACCAGCATTTT
>TRBJ1-3|.|.|TRBV4-3
CASSKDPGDTIYF
TGCGCCAGCAGCAAGGACCCAGGGGACACCATATATTTT
>TRBJ2-3|.|many|TRBV20-1
CSAREPGPDTQYF
TGCAGTGCTAGAGAGCCCGGTCCAGATACGCAGTATTTT
>TRBJ1-4|TRBD1|.|TRBV7-2
CASSLEGRGEKLFF
TGTGCCAGCAGCTTAGAGGGCAGGGGGGAAAAACTGTTTTTT
>TRBJ2-1|.|.|TRBV6-2/TRBV6-3
CAIKRVGGGNEQFF
TGTGCCATCAAGAGGGTCGGAGGGGGGAATGAGCAGTTCTTC
>TRBJ2-1|.|once|TRBV6-1
CASSVVGGRGDEQFF
TGTGCCAGCAGTGTAGTAGGGGGGAGAGGCGATGAGCAGTTCTTC
>TRBJ2-4|.|few|TRBV20-1
CSARDEGRSQNIQYF
TGCAGTGCTAGAGATGAGGGGAGGAGCCAAAACATTCAGTACTTC
>TRBJ1-5|.|few|TRBV11-2
CASSLGGLEPQHF
TGTGCCAGCAGCTTAGGGGGATTGGAGCCCCAGCATTTT
>TRBJ2-3|.|.|TRBV28
CASSSLSGPGSDTQYF
TGTGCCAGCAGTTCTCTGTCGGGACCCGGCTCTGATACGCAGTATTTT
>TRBJ1-3|TRBD1|.|TRBV7-2
CASSPRGTGYSGNTIYF
TGTGCCAGCAGCCCACGGGGGACAGGCTACTCTGGAAACACCATATATTTT
>TRBJ1-2|.|.|TRBV28
CASSTRLYGYTF
TGTGCCAGCAGTACAAGACTCTATGGCTACACCTTC
>TRBJ2-1|.|many|TRBV12-3/TRBV12-4
CASRGLQGSNEQFF
TGTGCCAGCAGGGGATTACAGGGTAGTAATGAGCAGTTCTTC
>TRBJ1-5|.|few|TRBV11-2
CASSLEGTVNQPQHF
TGTGCCAGCAGCTTAGAAGGGACGGTGAATCAGCCCCAGCATTTT
>TRBJ2-3|.|.|TRBV6-2/TRBV6-3
CASSYSPDSTDTQYF
TGTGCCAGCAGTTACTCACCAGACAGCACAGATACGCAGTATTTT
>TRBJ2-3|.|.|TRBV18
CASSPDAGSHTQYF
TGTGCCAGCTCACCAGATGCGGGGTCGCATACGCAGTATTTT
>TRBJ2-7|TRBD1|few|TRBV5-1
CASSPLPGTGLYEQYF
TGCGCCAGCAGCCCACTCCCCGGGACAGGGCTCTACGAGCAGTACTTC
>TRBJ1-1|TRBD1|few|TRBV27
CASSPTGQRRAFF
TGTGCCAGCAGTCCGACGGGACAGCGACGTGCTTTCTTT
>TRBJ2-7|TRBD1|.|TRBV6-5
CATSGGYEQYF
TGTGCCACCTCAGGGGGCTACGAGCAGTACTTC
>TRBJ2-2|.|many|TRBV29-1
CSVKAGELFF
TGCAGCGTTAAGGCCGGGGAGCTGTTTTTT
>TRBJ1-1|TRBD1|many|TRBV27
CASSFQGANTEAFF
TGTGCCAGCAGTTTTCAGGGGGCGAACACTGAAGCTTTCTTT
>TRBJ2-2|.|.|TRBV4-3
CASSSNMQNVDTGELFF
TGCGCCAGCAGCAGTAATATGCAAAATGTGGACACCGGGGAGCTGTTTTTT
>TRBJ2-2|.|.|TRBV29-1
CSALVGQNTGELFF
TGCAGCGCCCTGGTGGGACAGAACACCGGGGAGCTGTTTTTT
>TRBJ2-2|.|.|TRBV7-9
CASRSEGGSNTGELFF
TGTGCCAGCAGGTCGGAGGGGGGTTCGAACACCGGGGAGCTGTTTTTT
>TRBJ2-3|TRBD2|few|TRBV5-6
CASSPQREFWSPDTQYF
TGTGCCAGCAGCCCTCAGCGGGAGTTTTGGAGCCCAGATACGCAGTATTTT
>TRBJ2-7|.|many|TRBV12-3/TRBV12-4
CASSLTGDYSYEQYF
TGTGCCAGCAGTCTGACAGGTGATTACTCCTACGAGCAGTACTTC
>TRBJ2-5|TRBD1|many|TRBV5-1
CASSLQGQVVETQYF
TGCGCCAGCAGCTTGCAGGGACAGGTGGTAGAGACCCAGTACTTC
>TRBJ2-7|.|few|TRBV3-1
CASSPQGHSIGSEQYF
TGTGCCAGCAGCCCCCAGGGACACTCCATCGGGTCCGAGCAGTACTTC
>TRBJ2-7|TRBD1|few|TRBV7-2
CASSPRDRAGEQYF
TGTGCCAGCAGCCCCAGGGACAGGGCGGGAGAGCAGTACTTC
>TRBJ2-1|.|.|TRBV6-5
CASSRGRAEQFF
TGTGCCAGCAGCCGGGGGCGGGCGGAGCAGTTCTTC
>TRBJ1-2|.|many|TRBV20-1
CSASNARTYGYTF
TGCAGTGCTAGTAACGCCAGGACGTATGGCTACACCTTC
>TRBJ2-2|.|few|TRBV25-1
CASSGSLAVNTGELFF
TGTGCCAGCAGTGGTTCTTTGGCGGTGAACACCGGGGAGCTGTTTTTT
>TRBJ2-7|TRBD2|many|TRBV5-1
CASSPGGLASYEQYF
TGCGCCAGCAGCCCGGGGGGGCTCGCTTCCTACGAGCAGTACTTC
>TRBJ2-1|TRBD1|few|TRBV5-5
CASSQEGTGGKLTPEDEQFF
TGTGCCAGCAGCCAAGAAGGGACAGGGGGTAAACTAACCCCCGAAGATGAGCAGTTCTTC
>TRBJ1-3|.|.|TRBV28
CASSVTRISGNTIYF
TGTGCCAGCAGTGTCACGAGGATCTCTGGAAACACCATATATTTT
>TRBJ2-1|.|many|TRBV20-1
CSAKYHYNEQFF
TGCAGTGCTAAATACCACTACAATGAGCAGTTCTTC
>TRBJ2-3|.|.|TRBV7-9
CASSPTGSFTDTQYF
TGTGCCAGCAGCCCGACAGGCTCCTTCACAGATACGCAGTATTTT
>TRBJ2-7|TRBD2|.|TRBV20-1
CSALLRLAGVGEQYF
TGCAGTGCTCTCCTCCGGCTAGCGGGAGTGGGGGAGCAGTACTTC
>TRBJ2-2|TRBD2|few|TRBV9
CASTWSGRAGTGELFF
TGTGCCAGCACCTGGAGCGGGAGGGCCGGAACCGGGGAGCTGTTTTTT
>TRBJ1-5|TRBD1|.|TRBV30
CAWSKGDRDNQPQHF
TGTGCCTGGAGTAAGGGGGACAGGGACAATCAGCCCCAGCATTTT
>TRBJ1-5|.|many|TRBV10-3
CAISPTGNQPQHF
TGTGCCATCAGTCCCACAGGCAATCAGCCCCAGCATTTT
>TRBJ1-1|.|many|TRBV12-3/TRBV12-4
CASSRAGKSEAFF
TGTGCCAGCAGCCGAGCCGGCAAGTCTGAAGCTTTCTTT
>TRBJ2-5|.|many|TRBV29-1
CSVVGAVSRTQYF
TGCAGCGTTGTCGGGGCGGTTAGTCGGACCCAGTACTTC
>TRBJ2-7|TRBD1|few|TRBV27
CASSDRAHYEQYF
TGTGCCAGCAGTGACAGGGCCCACTACGAGCAGTACTTC